This TCR beta chain was recorded in a study of blood T cell repertoires in COVID-19 (dated by TCRdb to the early 2020s). Background for the entire study: Collaborator samples came from the United States, Italy and Spain and covered acute and convalescent phases of COVID-19. The material from the prospective study consisted of cDNA or gDNA derived from T cells, B-cell-depleted T cells, or PBMCs. Deeply sampled blood TCRbeta repertoires from subjects exposed to, actively infected with, or recovered from COVID-19 were included in the dataset. The repertoires were released in a freely available public database intended as a resource for research on the immune response to SARS-CoV-2. The samples were drawn from two sources: the first 160 participants of the ongoing ImmuneRACE study, and 950 to 1,500 subjects contributed by 6 global collaborators. Sample metadata almost always included a de-identified subject ID, COVID-19 status, age in years and sex. Where available, HLA class I and class II types were taken from metadata supplied by the sample provider and were not determined by assay-based typing.

A word on this clone: Its specific antigen is unknown. Per-base qualities were not stored, and no clone one base away is much larger.

Broader findings and caveats from the paper: The amount of clinical and demographic metadata varied by source and participant and was provided uncurated.

The collaborating institutions used their own protocols to collect whole blood in K2EDTA tubes. For TCRbeta analysis, collaborator samples were shipped as frozen whole blood, as isolated PBMCs, or as DNA extracted from either sample type. Looking up the germline V gene yields CDR1 SGHAT and CDR2 FQNNGV. V sheds 4 bases and J sheds 8 bases, leaving 9 bases between their ends. From cysteine to phenylalanine, the CDR3 is 12 amino acids long. Only the CDR3 DNA stays, 36 bases, in frame from base 1. TCRbeta CDR3 regions were amplified from genomic DNA using the immunoSEQ Assay, a bias-controlled multiplex PCR. Per the authors' processing: Within the assay, amplification of reference gene primers was used to estimate how many nucleated cells each sample contained. Sequence reads were collapsed and filtered to measure the absolute abundance of every unique TCRbeta CDR3 rearrangement. For each sample, productive Simpson clonality was calculated as the square root of Simpson's diversity index over productive rearrangements. This immuneACCESS table, as held by TCRdb, lists in-frame sequences with V and J called but not all clones. Of the missing ones, under half trace to an unresolved V gene in checked studies; the others have no known cause. Clone size and the V and J calls come from that table; the DNA yielded D and trimming. The sample data list 130,000 to 150,000 clones, and 81% of these were observed just once. The leading ten clones occupy more than 7% of the sample.

The sequence links TRBV11-2 to TRBJ2-1; the D gene lacks a confident call. The TCR sequence derives from a human donor with acute or convalescent COVID-19. The donor label of this sample is uncertain. The sequencing input was peripheral blood. The DNA reads TGTGCCAGCAGCTCTCAGCGCTATGAGCAGTTCTTC. This translates into CASSSQRYEQFF.